The 32 T cell receptor beta chains reported below all come from one sample, sequenced in a study of T cells after yellow fever vaccination. TCRdb ran MiXCR on the 5' RACE reads and lists one entry per CDR3 protein. Of about 360,000 distinct CDR3 sequences listed, around 6.4% are singletons. Source: PBMCs, taken 5 days after the yellow fever booster vaccination. Receptors were obtained from a man aged 25-40 years who received the YFV17D yellow fever vaccine.

This chain joins TRBV5-1 and TRBJ2-7; maybe TRBD1 (5 bases). Germline CDR1 is SGHRS and CDR2 is YFSETQ. The CDR3 contains 14 residues. Trimming left V 5 bases short and J 4 bases short, with 16 bases between. The CDR3: CASSPVAGFYEQYF. The CDR3, as DNA: TGCGCCAGCAGTCCAGTAGCAGGGTTTTACGAGCAGTACTTC.

This clonotype was seen only a few times. This chain's CDR3 is CASSLAGTLREKLFF. In DNA form, the CDR3 reads TGTGCCAGCAGCTTAGCGGGAACCCTTAGGGAAAAACTGTTTTTT. The chain recombines TRBV7-6 with TRBJ1-4, with D unresolved. The CDR3 spans 15 residues. The V end lost 0 bases, the J end lost 8 bases, and 13 bases lay between the germline ends. CDR1 is SGHVS, CDR2 FNYEAQ, per germline.

The chain has TRBV5-1 and TRBJ2-7; D unresolved. V lost 4 bases and J 7 bases, leaving 9 bases between the germline ends. The CDR3 is made up of 11 amino acids. The germline V gene encodes CDR1 SGHRS and CDR2 YFSETQ. CDR3 sequence: CASSTGWEQYF. The CDR3 DNA follows: TGCGCCAGCAGCACCGGTTGGGAGCAGTACTTC. The full variable domain, rest sourced from reference TRBV5-1 and TRBJ2-7, is KAGVTQTPRYLIKTRGQQVTLSCSPISGHRSVSWYQQTPGQGLQFLFEYFSETQRNKGNFPGRFSGRQFSNSRSEMNVSTLELGDSALYLCASSTGWEQYFGPGTRLTVT.

The V gene is TRBV14, the J gene TRBJ1-2; 7 positions match TRBD1. Germline V gene data show CDR1 as SGHDN and CDR2 as FVKESK. This CDR3 contains 16 residues. Germline trimming cut 3 bases from V and 5 bases from J; bases unmatched to any gene: 12. The CDR3 sequence: CASSQQRQGDRYGYTF. CDR3 DNA: TGTGCCAGCAGCCAGCAAAGACAGGGAGATCGTTATGGCTACACCTTC.

There are many counts of this clonotype. The chain couples TRBV20-1 to TRBJ2-5; D possibly corresponds to TRBD2 (5 bases). Germline loops: CDR1 DFQATT, CDR2 SNEGSKA (reference sequence). This CDR3 is built from 10 residues. The CDR3 DNA is TGCAGCGCGGGCCAAGAGACCCAGTACTTC. This sequence encodes CSAGQETQYF.

There are a few counts of this clonotype. The chain employs TRBV5-4 and TRBJ2-4, with D possibly being TRBD1 or TRBD2 (5 bases each). V was pared by 4 bases and J by 6 bases, with 17 bases between. There are 15 residues in the CDR3. Germline CDR1 reads SGHNT; CDR2 reads YYREEE (reference sequence). In nucleotides, the CDR3 is TGTGCCAGCAGCATGGGACCCCTGTCCCCAAACATTCAGTACTTC. Translated, it gives CASSMGPLSPNIQYF.

This clonotype appeared many times. The chain carries TRBV7-2 and TRBJ1-6; D perhaps matches TRBD1 (5 bases). This CDR3 contains 13 residues. V shed 5 bases and J shed 8 bases, with 10 bases lying between them. From germline, CDR1 is SGHTA and CDR2 FQGNSA. This chain's CDR3 is CASSPSRDSPLHF. DNA of the CDR3: TGTGCCAGCAGCCCGAGCAGGGATTCACCCCTCCACTTT.

This clonotype has more than one count but fewer than ten. The chain carries TRBV7-2 and TRBJ1-1; D is unresolved. Germline values: CDR1 SGHTA, CDR2 FQGNSA. V lost 1 base to trimming and J lost 8 bases, with 11 bases between them. The CDR3 covers 13 residues. The CDR3 protein is CASSLVVNHEAFF. In DNA, the CDR3 is TGTGCCAGCAGCTTAGTTGTTAACCACGAAGCTTTCTTT.

This clonotype was seen repeatedly, ten times or more. The V and J genes are TRBV5-5 and TRBJ1-2; D is unclear. The CDR3 has 11 residues. The V end was cut by 2 bases, the J end by 8 bases, with 7 bases between. Germline-derived CDR1 and CDR2 are SGHKS and YYEKEE (reference sequence). The CDR3 DNA is TGTGCCAGCAGCTTAGAACAGGGCTACACCTTC. Translation gives CASSLEQGYTF.

This clonotype was picked up a small number of times. The genes are TRBV5-1 and TRBJ1-1; no clear D gene. The germline V gene encodes CDR1 SGHRS and CDR2 YFSETQ. The CDR3 contains 11 residues. With 0 bases removed from V and 8 bases from J, the gap between germline ends came to 5 bases. The CDR3: CASSLAGEAFF. The CDR3 DNA reads as TGCGCCAGCAGCTTGGCTGGGGAAGCTTTCTTT. Looking up the rest from reference TRBV5-1 and TRBJ1-1 gives the full variable domain: KAGVTQTPRYLIKTRGQQVTLSCSPISGHRSVSWYQQTPGQGLQFLFEYFSETQRNKGNFPGRFSGRQFSNSRSEMNVSTLELGDSALYLCASSLAGEAFFGQGTRLTVV.

This clonotype showed up just a few times. V is TRBV7-6 and J is TRBJ1-1; D gene ambiguous. The germline V gene has CDR1 SGHVS and CDR2 FNYEAQ. The CDR3 sequence is 13 residues long. Deletions cut 5 bases from V and 2 bases from J, with 9 bases between. CDR3 DNA: TGTGCCAGCAGCGCAACAGACAACACTGAAGCTTTCTTT. This sequence encodes CASSATDNTEAFF.

The chain links TRBV7-2 to TRBJ2-1; possibly TRBD2 for D (6 bases). Trimming took 6 bases from V and 8 from J, leaving 11 bases between them. Germline V gene sequence: CDR1 SGHTA, CDR2 FQGNSA. This CDR3 has 12 amino acids. CDR3 DNA sequence: TGTGCCAGCAGGTCGGGAGCGGATGAGCAGTTCTTC. Encoded protein: CASRSGADEQFF.

The chain recombines TRBV7-2 with TRBJ2-5; 9 bases are a match to TRBD2. J lost 5 bases, V lost 4 bases, and 14 bases had no gene match. The germline gives CDR1 SGHTA, CDR2 FQGNSA. The CDR3 loop spans 17 amino acids. DNA of the CDR3: TGTGCCAGCAGCTCAAATCGGCGGGAGGGCCGTGAGGAGACCCAGTACTTC. This codes for CASSSNRREGREETQYF. The entire variable domain, with the rest obtained from reference TRBV7-2 and TRBJ2-5, is as follows: GAGVSQSPSNKVTEKGKDVELRCDPISGHTALYWYRQSLGQGLEFLIYFQGNSAPDKSGLPSDRFSAERTGGSVSTLTIQRTQQEDSAVYLCASSSNRREGREETQYFGPGTRLLVL.

Notes on this clonotype: It may be a read error: a sequence one base away is much more abundant. The V and J genes are TRBV4-2 and TRBJ2-4; D is tentatively TRBD1 or TRBD2 (5 bases each). The CDR3 is 13 residues long. CDR1 and CDR2 from the germline V gene are LGHNA and YNFKEQ. The CDR3 coding sequence is TGTGCCCGCAGCCGAGGGGATTCGTCCATTCAGTACTTC. As protein: CARSRGDSSIQYF.

This clonotype occurred a few times. The rearrangement joins TRBV29-1 to TRBJ2-4, with TRBD1 identical over 7 bases. There are 12 residues in the CDR3. V was clipped by 4 bases and J by 6 bases; unmatched bases: 3. The germline gives CDR1 SQVTM, CDR2 ANQGSEA. In DNA form, the CDR3 reads TGCAGCGTTGGCCGACAGGGAAACATTCAGTACTTC. Protein product: CSVGRQGNIQYF.

This chain links TRBV6-1 with TRBJ2-2, with TRBD2 as a possible D gene (5 bases). Trimming took off 2 bases at V and 5 bases at J, with 9 bases between the two ends. The CDR3 contains 14 residues. Germline-derived CDR1 and CDR2 are MNHNS and SASEGT. Here the CDR3 DNA reads TGTGCCAGCAGTGAACTGACGGGAACCGGGGAGCTGTTTTTT. Translation: CASSELTGTGELFF.

This clonotype was observed many times. The V call is TRBV6-2 or TRBV6-3, the J call TRBJ2-1; 9 positions agree with TRBD2. This CDR3 region has 15 residues. V lost 6 bases and J lost 2; bases outside the gene matches: 5. Looked up from germline, CDR1 is MNHEY and CDR2 is SVGEGT. The CDR3 DNA is TGTGCCAGCAGAGCGACTAGCGGAGCCTACAATGAGCAGTTCTTC. Its protein product is CASRATSGAYNEQFF.

This clonotype occurred many times. The chain joins TRBV5-1 to TRBJ2-5, with a weak D call TRBD2 (6 bases). The V gene's germline CDR1 is SGHRS and CDR2 YFSETQ. This CDR3 comprises 15 residues. V lost 4 bases and J lost 2, with 15 bases in between. The CDR3 is CASSRGNSGQETQYF. CDR3 nucleotide sequence: TGCGCCAGCAGCCGTGGTAACAGCGGGCAAGAGACCCAGTACTTC. Based on the CDR3 plus reference TRBV5-1 and TRBJ2-5, the full variable domain is KAGVTQTPRYLIKTRGQQVTLSCSPISGHRSVSWYQQTPGQGLQFLFEYFSETQRNKGNFPGRFSGRQFSNSRSEMNVSTLELGDSALYLCASSRGNSGQETQYFGPGTRLLVL.

At least ten counts were recorded for this clonotype. The J gene is TRBJ2-2, the V gene TRBV28; D unclear. The ends were cut back, 3 bases at V and 7 bases at J, with 6 bases in the middle. Germline V CDR1 and CDR2: MDHEN, SYDVKM. The CDR3 is 12 residues long. This chain's CDR3 is CASSLGLGELFF. The CDR3 bases are TGTGCCAGCAGTTTGGGTCTCGGGGAGCTGTTTTTT. The variable domain in full, completed from reference TRBV28 and TRBJ2-2, reads DVKVTQSSRYLVKRTGEKVFLECVQDMDHENMFWYRQDPGLGLRLIYFSYDVKMKEKGDIPEGYSVSREKKERFSLILESASTNQTSMYLCASSLGLGELFFGEGSRLTVL.

This clonotype was counted a few times. Sequence at one end of the junction differs from germline and may be a read error. The CDR3 loop is CASSFRVGDEQFF. The DNA of the CDR3 is TGTGCTAGCAGCTTCAGGGTGGGCGATGAGCAGTTCTTC. V and J are TRBV7-7 and TRBJ2-1; D possibly corresponds to TRBD1 (5 bases). This CDR3 has 13 amino acids. The germline V gene encodes CDR1 SSHAT and CDR2 FNYEAQ (reference sequence). Based on the CDR3 plus reference TRBV7-7 and TRBJ2-1, the full variable domain is GAGVSQSPRYKVTKRGQDVTLRCDPISSHATLYWYQQALGQGPEFLTYFNYEAQPDKSGLPSDRFSAERPEGSISTLTIQRTEQRDSAMYRCASSFRVGDEQFFGPGTRLTVL.

The chain couples TRBV20-1 to TRBJ2-7; a possible D gene is TRBD2 (6 bases). CDR1 and CDR2 from the germline V gene are DFQATT and SNEGSKA (reference sequence). Between the trimmed V and J ends, which lost 4 bases and 7 bases, there was a span of 20 bases. The CDR3 runs 14 residues. For the CDR3, the DNA is TGCAGTGCTAACCCTGTGGGGGGACGGGAGGAGCAGTACTTC. Amino acids: CSANPVGGREEQYF.

This clonotype turned up a few times. This chain links TRBV18 with TRBJ1-6; 7 bases fit TRBD1. With 2 bases clipped from V and 9 bases from J, the junction kept 16 bases outside the gene matches. Germline CDR1 reads KGHSH; CDR2 reads LQKENI. The CDR3 is made up of 18 amino acids. The CDR3 protein is CASSPMEHYRGRASPLHF. CDR3 DNA sequence: TGTGCCAGCTCACCAATGGAACACTACAGGGGACGGGCTTCACCCCTCCACTTT.

Only a few counts were recorded for this clonotype. This chain uses TRBV24-1 with TRBJ1-2, with a possible D match to TRBD1 (5 bases). CDR1 is KGHDR, CDR2 SFDVKD, per germline. V lost 11 bases and J 2 bases, leaving 14 bases between the germline ends. The CDR3 consists of 13 residues. CDR3 amino acids: CAIDSGTNYGYTF. CDR3 nucleotides: TGTGCCATCGATTCCGGGACCAACTATGGCTACACCTTC.

This chain joins TRBV25-1 and TRBJ1-4; D may be TRBD1 (6 bases). Germline-derived CDR1 and CDR2 are MGHDK and SYGVNS. V was clipped by 10 bases and J by 8 bases, with 17 bases between them. CDR3 length: 13 amino acids. This CDR3 is CATADRLGEKLFF. CDR3 bases: TGTGCCACCGCCGACAGGTTGGGGGAAAAACTGTTTTTT. Looking up the rest from reference TRBV25-1 and TRBJ1-4 gives the full variable domain: EADIYQTPRYLVIGTGKKITLECSQTMGHDKMYWYQQDPGMELHLIHYSYGVNSTEKGDLSSESTVSRIRTEHFPLTLESARPSHTSQYLCATADRLGEKLFFGSGTQLSVL.

This clonotype has a count of ten or more. The chain is built from TRBV18 and TRBJ2-5; D not certain. The length of the CDR3 is 14 residues. Germline V gene data show CDR1 as KGHSH and CDR2 as LQKENI. Trimming stripped 1 base from V and 5 bases from J, with 11 bases between. CDR3 region: CASSPQYYVETQYF. Written as DNA, the CDR3 is TGTGCCAGCTCACCACAATATTATGTGGAGACCCAGTACTTC.

This clonotype was counted ten times or more. The V call is TRBV6-4, the J call TRBJ2-2; D gene ambiguous. Trimming left V 3 bases short and J 6 bases short, with 8 bases between. Per the germline V gene, CDR1 is MRHNA and CDR2 is SNTAGT. The CDR3 sequence is 13 residues long. The CDR3 sequence is CASSEMYPGELFF. The CDR3 DNA is TGTGCCAGCAGTGAAATGTATCCCGGGGAGCTGTTTTTT.

This clonotype turned up a few times. The chain has TRBV20-1 and TRBJ2-2; TRBD2 agrees at 8 bases. Germline CDR1 and CDR2: DFQATT and SNEGSKA (reference sequence). V dropped 0 bases and J dropped 1; count of bases not matched to a gene: 1. CDR3 length equals 15 residues. CDR3 in DNA: TGCAGTGCTAGAGAACTAGCGGAGAACACCGGGGAGCTGTTTTTT. This translates into CSARELAENTGELFF.

This clonotype was picked up a small number of times. This rearrangement joins TRBV18 to TRBJ2-7; tentative D call: TRBD2 (5 bases). CDR3 size: 16 residues. Germline values: CDR1 KGHSH, CDR2 LQKENI. Deletions cut 2 bases from V and 6 bases from J, with 20 bases between. DNA for the CDR3: TGTGCCAGCTCACCAACCGGACTCCTGAAAGGCAGCGAGCAGTACTTC. Its translation: CASSPTGLLKGSEQYF.

This clonotype has only a few counts. J is TRBJ2-1 and V is TRBV20-1; the D gene is possibly TRBD1 (6 bases). CDR1 is DFQATT and CDR2 is SNEGSKA in the germline V gene (reference sequence). There are 13 residues in the CDR3. The CDR3 region has the DNA TGCACCACCATGAGACAGGCATACAATGAGCAGTTCTTC. Protein: CTTMRQAYNEQFF.

This clonotype has at least ten counts. The chain combines TRBV10-1 with TRBJ2-7, with unresolved D. The length of the CDR3 is 13 residues. Trimming stripped 3 bases from V and 1 base from J, with 7 bases between. CDR1 and CDR2 (germline): WNHNN, SYGVQD (reference sequence). CDR3: CASSDGQSYEQYF. CDR3 coding DNA: TGCGCCAGCAGTGACGGGCAGTCCTACGAGCAGTACTTC.

The V call is TRBV19, the J call TRBJ2-3; D not certain. Deletions cut 6 bases from V and 4 bases from J, with 5 bases between. The CDR3 length is 11 residues. Germline CDR1 reads LNHDA; CDR2 reads SQIVND (reference sequence). The CDR3 region is CASRVADTQYF. The CDR3 DNA is TGTGCCAGTAGGGTCGCAGATACGCAGTATTTT.

This clonotype was seen only a few times. The gene calls are TRBV19 and TRBJ2-7, with D possibly matching TRBD1 (5 bases). This CDR3 has 13 amino acids. CDR1 and CDR2 (germline): LNHDA, SQIVND (reference sequence). Trimming left V 3 bases short and J 3 bases short, with 9 bases between. CDR3 in DNA: TGTGCCAGTAGTATCAGCCAGGGCTACGAGCAGTACTTC. Protein sequence: CASSISQGYEQYF.